This T cell receptor (beta chain) is from a study of blood T cell repertoires in COVID-19. Looking at the study overall: COVID-19 samples from acute and convalescent phases originated in the United States, Italy and Spain. Sources were T cells, B-cell-depleted T cells, or PBMCs; the material itself was cDNA or gDNA.

TCRdb's copy holds only in-frame clones and misses some; the assay was immunoSEQ multiplex PCR. The sample lists around 380,000 clones, around 87% occurring once. Germline CDR1 is LNHNV and CDR2 is YYDKDF (reference sequence). The junction had 10 bases not matched to a gene; V was cut back by 1 base and J by 8 bases. The CDR3 runs 15 residues. Across about two dozen US areas, participants ranged in age from about 18 to 100 years. This TCR came from a man younger than 45 who had recovered from COVID-19. The sequenced sample consisted of PBMCs or T cells enriched from blood (not recorded which). The genes are TRBV15 and TRBJ1-2, with 7 bases fitting TRBD1. CDR3 loop: CATSRAGQRGRGYTF. The DNA for the CDR3 is TGTGCCACCAGCAGAGCGGGACAAAGGGGGCGAGGCTACACCTTC.